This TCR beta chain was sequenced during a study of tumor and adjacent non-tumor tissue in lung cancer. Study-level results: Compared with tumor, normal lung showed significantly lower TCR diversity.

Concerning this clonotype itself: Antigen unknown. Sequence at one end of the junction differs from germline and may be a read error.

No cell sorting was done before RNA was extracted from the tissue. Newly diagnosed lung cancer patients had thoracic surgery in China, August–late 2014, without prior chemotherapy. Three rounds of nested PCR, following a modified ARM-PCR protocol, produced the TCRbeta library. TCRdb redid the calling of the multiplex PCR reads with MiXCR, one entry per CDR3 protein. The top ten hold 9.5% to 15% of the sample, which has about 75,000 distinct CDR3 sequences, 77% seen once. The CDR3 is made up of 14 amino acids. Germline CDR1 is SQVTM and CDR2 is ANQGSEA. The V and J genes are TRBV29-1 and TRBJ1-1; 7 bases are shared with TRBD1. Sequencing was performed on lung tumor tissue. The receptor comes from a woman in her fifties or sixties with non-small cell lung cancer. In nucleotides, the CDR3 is TGCAGCGTTGAGGGGGGACAGCACAACACTGAAGCTTTATTT. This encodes CSVEGGQHNTEALF.